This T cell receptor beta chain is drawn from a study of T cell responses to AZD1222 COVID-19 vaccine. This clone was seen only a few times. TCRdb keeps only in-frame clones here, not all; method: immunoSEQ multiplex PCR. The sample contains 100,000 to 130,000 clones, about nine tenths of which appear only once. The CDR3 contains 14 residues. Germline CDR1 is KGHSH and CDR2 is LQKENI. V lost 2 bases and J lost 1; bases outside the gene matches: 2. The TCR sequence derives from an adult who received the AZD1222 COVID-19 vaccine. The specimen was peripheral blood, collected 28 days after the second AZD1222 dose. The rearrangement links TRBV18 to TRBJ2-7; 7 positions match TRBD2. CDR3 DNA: TGTGCCAGCTCACCAGGGGACTATTCCTACGAGCAGTACTTC. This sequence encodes CASSPGDYSYEQYF.